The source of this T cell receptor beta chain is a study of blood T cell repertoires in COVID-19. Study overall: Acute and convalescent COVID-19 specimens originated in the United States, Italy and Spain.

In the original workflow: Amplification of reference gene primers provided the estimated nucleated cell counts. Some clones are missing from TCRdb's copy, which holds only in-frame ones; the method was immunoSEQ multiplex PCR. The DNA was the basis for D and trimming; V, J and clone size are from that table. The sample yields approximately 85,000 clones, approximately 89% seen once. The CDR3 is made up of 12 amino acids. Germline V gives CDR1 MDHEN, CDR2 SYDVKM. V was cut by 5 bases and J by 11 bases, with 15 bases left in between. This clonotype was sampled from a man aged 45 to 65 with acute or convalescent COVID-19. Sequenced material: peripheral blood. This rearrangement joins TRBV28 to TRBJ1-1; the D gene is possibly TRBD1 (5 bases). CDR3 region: CASSPNRIVAFF. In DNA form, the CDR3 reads TGTGCCAGCAGTCCAAACAGGATCGTGGCTTTCTTT.